A single TCR beta chain is shown here with its context. Its cognate antigen is unknown. The PCR used 60 Vbeta and 13 Jbeta primers. Data came from immunoSEQ multiplex PCR; TCRdb stores just in-frame clones and leaves some out. The sample carries approximately 70,000 clones, around 77% recorded once. Germline V gene data show CDR1 as MDHEN and CDR2 as SYDVKM. The CDR3 runs to 15 residues. The V and J ends lost 5 bases and 6 bases, in that order; junction bases with no gene match: 6. Nominally healthy donors provided the samples, though records likely missed some immune exposures. The source of the sample is a study of cytomegalovirus exposure and HLA in healthy donors. Broader study findings: Among the most significant clusters, several appeared linked to common viral pathogens in a later analysis. Fewer N-insertions than the approximately 700-donor mean were reportedly shown by an Asian-associated ancestry cluster in a later analysis. According to the study, roughly 160 TCR beta chains were cytomegalovirus-associated.

This receptor was identified in a man in his fifties in good health and CMV-seronegative. The specimen sequenced was PBMCs. The chain recombines TRBV28 with TRBJ2-7, with 14 bases that match TRBD2. The CDR3 reads CASSPNGLAGGEQYF. In DNA, the CDR3 is TGTGCCAGCAGTCCCAACGGACTAGCGGGAGGCGAGCAGTACTTC.